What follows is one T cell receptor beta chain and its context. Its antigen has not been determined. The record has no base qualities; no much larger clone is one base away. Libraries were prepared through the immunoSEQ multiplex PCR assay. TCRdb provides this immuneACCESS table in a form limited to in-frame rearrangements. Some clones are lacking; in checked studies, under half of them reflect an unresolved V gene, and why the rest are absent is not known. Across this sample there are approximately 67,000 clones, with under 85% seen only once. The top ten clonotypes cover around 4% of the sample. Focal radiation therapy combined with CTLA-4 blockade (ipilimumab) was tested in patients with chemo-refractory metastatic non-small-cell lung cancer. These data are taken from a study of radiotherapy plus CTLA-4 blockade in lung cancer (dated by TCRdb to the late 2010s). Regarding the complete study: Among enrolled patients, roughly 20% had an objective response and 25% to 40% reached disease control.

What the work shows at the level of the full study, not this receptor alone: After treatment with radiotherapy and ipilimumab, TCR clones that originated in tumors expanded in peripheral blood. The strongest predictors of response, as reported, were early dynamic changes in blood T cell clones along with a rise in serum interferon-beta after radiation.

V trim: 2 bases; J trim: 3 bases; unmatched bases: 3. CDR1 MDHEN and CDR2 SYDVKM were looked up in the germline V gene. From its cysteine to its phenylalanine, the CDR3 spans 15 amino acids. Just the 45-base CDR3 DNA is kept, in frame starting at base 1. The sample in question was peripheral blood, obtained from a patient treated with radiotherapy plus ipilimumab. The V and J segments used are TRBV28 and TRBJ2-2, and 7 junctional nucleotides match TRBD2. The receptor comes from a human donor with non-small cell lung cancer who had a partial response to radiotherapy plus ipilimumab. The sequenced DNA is TGTGCCAGCAGTTTAGGGAGGGATCACACCGGGGAGCTGTTTTTT. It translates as CASSLGRDHTGELFF. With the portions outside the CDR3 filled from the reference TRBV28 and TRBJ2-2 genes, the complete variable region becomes DVKVTQSSRYLVKRTGEKVFLECVQDMDHENMFWYRQDPGLGLRLIYFSYDVKMKEKGDIPEGYSVSREKKERFSLILESASTNQTSMYLCASSLGRDHTGELFFGEGSRLTVL.